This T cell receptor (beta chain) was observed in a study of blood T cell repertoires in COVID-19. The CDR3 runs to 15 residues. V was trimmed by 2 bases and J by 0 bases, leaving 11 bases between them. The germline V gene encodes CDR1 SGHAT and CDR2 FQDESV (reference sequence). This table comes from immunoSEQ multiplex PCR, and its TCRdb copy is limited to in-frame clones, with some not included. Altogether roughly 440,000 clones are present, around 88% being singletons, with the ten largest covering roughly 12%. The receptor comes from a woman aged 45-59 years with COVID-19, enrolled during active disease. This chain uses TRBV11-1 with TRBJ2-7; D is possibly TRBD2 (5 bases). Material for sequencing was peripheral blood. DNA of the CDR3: TGTGCCAGCAGCTTAAGCGGCCCCTACTCCTACGAGCAGTACTTC. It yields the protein CASSLSGPYSYEQYF. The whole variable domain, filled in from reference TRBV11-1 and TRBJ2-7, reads EAEVAQSPRYKITEKSQAVAFWCDPISGHATLYWYRQILGQGPELLVQFQDESVVDDSQLPKDRFSAERLKGVDSTLKIQPAELGDSAMYLCASSLSGPYSYEQYFGPGTRLTVT.